The clone carrying this TCR beta chain has only a few counts. A single record per CDR3 protein comes from TCRdb applying MiXCR to the 5' RACE reads. This sample has 400,000 to 650,000 distinct CDR3 sequences, with roughly a fifth found just once. V was trimmed by 3 bases and J by 1 base, leaving 14 bases between them. CDR3 length equals 16 residues. Germline V gives CDR1 SGHTA, CDR2 FQGNSA. The sample originates from a study of T cells after yellow fever vaccination. This TCR was recovered from a man aged 18 to 29 who received the YFV17D yellow fever vaccine. The chain carries TRBV7-2 and TRBJ2-3; D might be TRBD2 (6 bases). The material sequenced was PBMCs, taken approximately 20 days after the first yellow fever vaccination. The CDR3 DNA sequence: TGTGCCAGCAGCTTTGGCCGGGGCGGGGGCACAGATACGCAGTATTTT. It is translated as CASSFGRGGGTDTQYF.